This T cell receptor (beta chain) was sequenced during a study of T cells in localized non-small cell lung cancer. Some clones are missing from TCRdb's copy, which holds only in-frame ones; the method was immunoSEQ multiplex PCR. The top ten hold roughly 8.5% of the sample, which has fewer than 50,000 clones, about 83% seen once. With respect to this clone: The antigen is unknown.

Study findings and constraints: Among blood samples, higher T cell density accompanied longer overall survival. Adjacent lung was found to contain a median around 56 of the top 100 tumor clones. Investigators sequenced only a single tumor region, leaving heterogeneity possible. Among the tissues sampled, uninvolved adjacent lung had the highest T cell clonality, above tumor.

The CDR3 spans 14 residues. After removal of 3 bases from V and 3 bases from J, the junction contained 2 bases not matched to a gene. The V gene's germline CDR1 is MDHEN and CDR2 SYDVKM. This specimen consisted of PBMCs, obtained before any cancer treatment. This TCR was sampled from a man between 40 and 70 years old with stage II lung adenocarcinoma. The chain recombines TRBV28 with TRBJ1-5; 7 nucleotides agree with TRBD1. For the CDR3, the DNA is TGTGCCAGCAGTTTGACAGGGCCCAATCAGCCCCAGCATTTT. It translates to CASSLTGPNQPQHF.